Below, 10 T cell receptor beta chains from the same sample are listed, as sequenced in a study of molecular identifiers for immune sequencing clone quantification. TCRdb re-called the PCR reads with MiXCR, one entry per CDR3 protein. Of about half a million distinct CDR3 sequences in the sample, roughly 24% are singletons; the top ten hold approximately 0.8%. The sequenced sample consisted of naive CD8+ T cells from blood, with Jurkat cell RNA spiked in. Indicated subset: FACS-sorted CD8+CD4-CCR7+CD45RA+ naive T cells. These receptors all come from a human donor in good health. Some libraries in this study had Jurkat cell RNA spiked in.

In its sample, this clonotype was seen a few times. The rearrangement uses TRBV7-2 and TRBJ2-7; D not certain. The CDR3 is 11 amino acids. Per the germline V gene, CDR1 is SGHTA and CDR2 is FQGNSA. V lost 5 bases and J 6 bases, leaving 8 bases between the germline ends. CDR3 in DNA: TGTGCCAGCAGCCTCCTGTCCGAGCAGTACTTC. It specifies CASSLLSEQYF.

About this clonotype itself: Possible read error: a much larger clone is one base away. The rearrangement links TRBV27 to TRBJ2-5, with TRBD1 matching 7 bases. This CDR3 comprises 14 residues. Germline V gene data show CDR1 as MNHEY and CDR2 as SMNVEV (reference sequence). CDR3 region: CASKTGAGLGTRYF. The CDR3 nucleotides read TGTGCCAGCAAAACAGGGGCCGGCTTGGGAACCCGGTACTTC.

This clonotype was seen more than once but under ten times. The chain employs TRBV28 and TRBJ1-5; D gene unclear. Trimming took 6 bases from V and 5 from J, leaving 14 bases between them. The CDR3 totals 14 residues. Germline V CDR1 and CDR2: MDHEN, SYDVKM. The CDR3 DNA reads as TGTGCCAGCAGCGACCGACGACTTTATCAGCCCCAGCATTTT. As protein: CASSDRRLYQPQHF.

This chain links TRBV6-5 with TRBJ2-3, with 8 bases lining up with TRBD1. CDR1 MNHEY and CDR2 SVGAGI come from the germline V gene. This CDR3 is built from 14 residues. The ends lost 6 bases at V and 0 bases at J; junction bases unmatched: 2. The CDR3 coding sequence is TGTGCCAGCAGCCGGGACAGGAGCACAGATACGCAGTATTTT. It encodes CASSRDRSTDTQYF.

The chain employs TRBV6-6 and TRBJ2-7; D might be TRBD2 (5 bases). V lost 1 base and J 4 bases, leaving 14 bases between the germline ends. CDR1 and CDR2 from the germline V gene are MNHNY and SVGAGI (reference sequence). The CDR3 runs 15 residues. The CDR3 nucleotides read TGTGCCAGCAGTTACTTAAGCGCCGAGGGATACGAGCAGTACTTC. Translating it yields CASSYLSAEGYEQYF.

The J gene is TRBJ1-2, the V gene TRBV28, with TRBD1 matching 7 bases. The CDR3 extends over 16 amino acids. The germline V gene has CDR1 MDHEN and CDR2 SYDVKM. The junction had 7 bases not matched to a gene; V was cut back by 2 bases and J by 1 base. DNA of the CDR3: TGTGCCAGCAGTTTAACAGGACAGGACTTTAACTATGGCTACACCTTC. Translating gives CASSLTGQDFNYGYTF.

A word on this clonotype: One end of the junction varies from germline; a read error may be responsible. The chain couples TRBV6-4 to TRBJ1-1, with 8 bases that match TRBD1. This CDR3 is 14 amino acids long. From germline, CDR1 is MRHNA and CDR2 SNTAGT. This CDR3 is CASSWTGPDLEVFF. The CDR3 nucleotides are TGCGCCAGCAGTTGGACAGGGCCTGATCTTGAAGTTTTCTTT.

V gene TRBV29-1 combines with J gene TRBJ2-5; weak D call: TRBD2 (5 bases). This CDR3 has 14 amino acids. V was shortened by 6 bases and J by 5 bases, with 19 bases between the two germline ends. Germline CDR1 and CDR2: SQVTM and ANQGSEA. CDR3 residues: CSVRYGVSWETQYF. The CDR3 nucleotides are TGCAGCGTCAGATACGGGGTGTCATGGGAGACCCAGTACTTC.

The chain couples TRBV7-2 to TRBJ2-7; D is perhaps TRBD1 (5 bases). The CDR3 is 18 amino acids. Germline assignment: CDR1 SGHTA and CDR2 FQGNSA. Trimming shortened V by 1 base and J by 3 bases, and 22 bases separated the two germline ends. The CDR3 nucleotides are TGTGCCAGCAGCTTAGACTCATTAGGTCAGGGTGTAGACTACGAGCAGTACTTC. It is translated as CASSLDSLGQGVDYEQYF.

This clonotype was recorded a few times. At one of its ends the junction is not consistent with the germline gene, which may arise from a read error. CDR3 in DNA: TGTGCTAGTGGTTTGGCCGTGACCGGGACAGCCATCTACGAGCCGTACTTC. Translating it yields CASGLAVTGTAIYEPYF. The rearrangement links TRBV12-5 to TRBJ2-7; 7 positions agree with TRBD1. This CDR3 is 17 amino acids long. Germline CDR1 reads LGHNT; CDR2 reads FRNRAP.